The entry below gives a single TCR beta chain sequence along with its context. Antigen: not known. The repertoire was sequenced with immunoSEQ multiplex PCR; TCRdb's copy has only in-frame clones and lacks some. The table lists roughly 60,000 clones, nearly 70% of them singletons, with around 5% in the top ten. These data are taken from a study of CD4+ T cells in melanoma. Study-wide findings and caveats: CD8+ T cell, macrophage and B cell function reportedly correlated with neoantigen-specific CD4+ T cells. In melanoma, neoantigen-specific CD4+ T cells reportedly differed in differentiation state.

The V and J ends lost 4 bases and 0 bases respectively, with 10 bases between them. Germline V CDR1 and CDR2: SGHKS, YYEKEE (reference sequence). This CDR3 is 14 amino acids long. Sequenced material: tumor tissue. The TCR sequence derives from a human donor with melanoma. The chain is built from TRBV5-5 and TRBJ2-5, with a tentative D call TRBD2 (5 bases). The CDR3 region has the DNA TGTGCCAGCAGCGTGGACTTAAACCAAGAGACCCAGTACTTC. It codes for CASSVDLNQETQYF.